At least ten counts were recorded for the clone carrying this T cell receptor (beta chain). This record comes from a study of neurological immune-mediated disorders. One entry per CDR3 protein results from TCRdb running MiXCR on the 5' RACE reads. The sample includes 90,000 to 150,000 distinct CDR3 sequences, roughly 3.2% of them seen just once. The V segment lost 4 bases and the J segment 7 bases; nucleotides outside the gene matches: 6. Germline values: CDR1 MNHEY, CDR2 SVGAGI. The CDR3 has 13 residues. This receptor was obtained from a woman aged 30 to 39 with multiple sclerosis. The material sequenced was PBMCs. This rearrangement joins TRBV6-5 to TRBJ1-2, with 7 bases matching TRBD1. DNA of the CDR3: TGTGCCAGCAGTTTCGACAGGGTCGGTGGCTACACCTTC. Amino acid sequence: CASSFDRVGGYTF.